What follows is one T cell receptor (beta chain) and its context. Its matching antigen is unknown. Other DNA sequences in this specimen translate into the identical CDR3. 13 Jbeta primers and 60 Vbeta primers were used for the PCR. Libraries were prepared by immunoSEQ multiplex PCR; TCRdb keeps only in-frame clonotypes and omits some of them. Seen here are around 140,000 clones, about 76% observed once, and the top ten hold nearly 4%. The sample belongs to a study of cytomegalovirus exposure and HLA in healthy donors. General observations from the study: Confirmation in vitro established that a few CMV-associated chains were specific for CMV antigens.

The TCR comes from a male donor in good health and CMV-seronegative. Sequencing was performed on PBMCs.

This chain's CDR3 is CASSLGQGANTEAFF. The CDR3, as DNA: TGCGCCAGCAGCTTGGGACAGGGCGCGAACACTGAAGCTTTCTTT. The V call is TRBV5-1, the J call TRBJ1-1; 7 positions match TRBD1. In germline, CDR1 is SGHRS, CDR2 YFSETQ. The trim removed 0 bases at V and 1 base at J, leaving 3 bases unmatched. This CDR3 region has 15 residues.